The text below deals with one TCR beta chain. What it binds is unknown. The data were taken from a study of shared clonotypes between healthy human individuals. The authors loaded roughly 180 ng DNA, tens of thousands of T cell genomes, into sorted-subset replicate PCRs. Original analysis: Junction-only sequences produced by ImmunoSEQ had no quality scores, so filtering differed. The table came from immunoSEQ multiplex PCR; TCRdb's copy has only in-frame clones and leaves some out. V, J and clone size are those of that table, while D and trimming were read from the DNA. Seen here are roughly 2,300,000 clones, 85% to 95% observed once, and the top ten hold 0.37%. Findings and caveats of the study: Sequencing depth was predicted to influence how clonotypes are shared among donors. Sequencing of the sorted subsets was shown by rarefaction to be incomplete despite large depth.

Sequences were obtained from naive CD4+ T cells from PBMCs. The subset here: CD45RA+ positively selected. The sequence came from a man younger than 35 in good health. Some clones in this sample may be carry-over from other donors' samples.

The CDR3 protein is CSVPREQETQYF. The DNA of the CDR3 is TGCAGCGTCCCAAGGGAGCAAGAGACCCAGTACTTC. This rearrangement joins TRBV29-1 to TRBJ2-5; possibly TRBD2 for D (5 bases). Germline loops: CDR1 SQVTM, CDR2 ANQGSEA. Trimming removed 6 bases from V and 2 bases from J, with 10 bases in between. The length of the CDR3 is 12 residues.